This T cell receptor (beta chain) is drawn from a study of cytomegalovirus exposure and HLA in healthy donors. The study, taken as a whole, reports: Earlier results showed most TCR beta V segments being productive about 90% or about 30% of the time.

The V segment lost 8 bases and the J segment 0 bases; nucleotides outside the gene matches: 4. Germline V gene data show CDR1 as SNHLY and CDR2 as FYNNEI. This CDR3 is built from 14 residues. On this clone: Its antigen is not known.

Researchers ran the PCR with 60 Vbeta and 13 Jbeta primers. Sequencing used immunoSEQ multiplex PCR; TCRdb keeps in-frame clones, though not all of them. This sample has more than 75,000 clones, with roughly 83% found just once. The chain recombines TRBV2 with TRBJ1-1; TRBD1 matches at 9 bases. The receptor was derived from a woman in her thirties or forties in good health and CMV-seropositive. Material for sequencing was PBMCs. CDR3 loop: CASRTGGLNTEAFF. The CDR3 DNA sequence: TGTGCCAGCCGTACAGGGGGCCTGAACACTGAAGCTTTCTTT.